This T cell receptor beta chain was sequenced in a study of cytomegalovirus exposure and HLA in healthy donors. Whole-study findings and limits: Listed as cytomegalovirus-associated were 150 or so TCR beta chains. Later, an analysis found that TCR clusters from the first cohort tended to co-occur in the 90 to 150 validation repertoires. Through in vitro validation, a few CMV-associated chains were shown to be specific for CMV antigens.

Turning to this clone: What it recognizes is unknown.

Looked up from germline, CDR1 is SGHDT and CDR2 is YYEEEE. The CDR3 loop spans 14 amino acids. The V gene end was trimmed by 2 bases and the J gene end by 1 base; junction bases not matched to a gene: 2. TCRdb's table, derived via immunoSEQ multiplex PCR, lists solely in-frame clones and lacks some. The sample consists of about 180,000 clones, around nine tenths of them appearing once. The chain recombines TRBV5-6 with TRBJ2-5; 7 bases map to TRBD1. The sequence was collected from a woman aged 25 to 45 in good health and CMV-seronegative. Sequencing used PBMCs. The CDR3 loop is CASSFWTGQETQYF. The DNA of the CDR3 is TGTGCCAGCAGCTTTTGGACAGGCCAAGAGACCCAGTACTTC. The complete variable domain, with remaining parts taken from reference TRBV5-6 and TRBJ2-5, reads DAGVTQSPTHLIKTRGQQVTLRCSPKSGHDTVSWYQQALGQGPQFIFQYYEEEERQRGNFPDRFSGHQFPNYSSELNVNALLLGDSALYLCASSFWTGQETQYFGPGTRLLVL.